The rows below give T cell receptor beta chains drawn from one sample of a study of T cells in Graves' hyperthyroidism and ophthalmopathy. TCRdb redid the calling of the multiplex PCR reads with MiXCR, one entry per CDR3 protein. This repertoire shows under 500,000 distinct CDR3 sequences, 11% to 15% found once; its top ten account for approximately 29%. Sequenced material: blood. The receptors originated from a man over 45 with Graves' ophthalmopathy. The CDR3 runs from the conserved cysteine through the conserved F or W. D genes are given only for firm matches. The listing skips clone size in some rows; elsewhere it reads once, few, many or a size class.

abundance | d_gene | j_gene | v_gene | CDR3nt | CDR3aa
many | TRBD1 | TRBJ2-5 | TRBV24-1 | TGTGCCACCAGTGACCGGACAGGGTCAGAAGAGACCCAGTACTTC | CATSDRTGSEETQYF
. | TRBD2 | TRBJ2-2 | TRBV24-1 | TGTGCCACCAGTGATTTAAAGCGGGAGGCCGGGGAGCTGTTTTTT | CATSDLKREAGELFF
many | . | TRBJ2-7 | TRBV12-3/TRBV12-4 | TGTGCCAGCAGTTTTTTGAGTCACCTTTCCGAGCAGTACTTC | CASSFLSHLSEQYF
. | TRBD1 | TRBJ2-1 | TRBV24-1 | TGTGCCACCAGTGACTTCGGACAGGGAGACAATGAGCAGTTCTTC | CATSDFGQGDNEQFF
many | . | TRBJ1-1 | TRBV3-1 | TGTGCCAGCAGCTACAGAGGGATTAACACTGAAGCTTTCTTT | CASSYRGINTEAFF
few | TRBD1 | TRBJ2-5 | TRBV9 | TGTGCCAGCAGCGTAGGACAGGGTGGAGAGACCCAGTACTTC | CASSVGQGGETQYF
few | . | TRBJ2-7 | TRBV18 | TGTGCCAGCCCACCACCGAACAGAGATGGCGACGAGCAGTACTTC | CASPPPNRDGDEQYF
many | . | TRBJ1-2 | TRBV18 | TGTGCCAGCTCACCATCCGGGGGCTATGGCTACACCTTC | CASSPSGGYGYTF
. | . | TRBJ2-7 | TRBV25-1 | TGTGCCAGCGGATGGTCCTACGAGCAGTACTTC | CASGWSYEQYF
. | . | TRBJ2-7 | TRBV5-4 | TGTGCCAGCAGCACGAGGACCCCTTCCTCCTACGAGCAGTACTTC | CASSTRTPSSYEQYF
many | TRBD1 | TRBJ2-7 | TRBV10-3 | TGTGCCATCAGTGAGTTAGGATGGGGACAGTCCTACGAGCAGTACTTC | CAISELGWGQSYEQYF
few | . | TRBJ2-1 | TRBV19 | TGTGCCAGTAGTATGTCGCTCGACTTCGTTAGCTCCTACAATGAGCAGTTCTTC | CASSMSLDFVSSYNEQFF
many | TRBD2 | TRBJ2-1 | TRBV30 | TGTGCCTGGGAAAAAGTAGCGGGAGTTTACAATGAGCAGTTCTTC | CAWEKVAGVYNEQFF
. | TRBD2 | TRBJ2-6 | TRBV6-5 | TGTGCCAGCAGTGGACTAGCGGGGGCCTCTGGGGCCAACGTCCTGACTTTC | CASSGLAGASGANVLTF
. | . | TRBJ2-6 | TRBV4-1 | TGCGCCAGCAGCCAACCGACAGTCTCTGGGGCCAACGTCCTGACTTTC | CASSQPTVSGANVLTF
. | TRBD2 | TRBJ2-1 | TRBV20-1 | TGCAGTGCTAGAAGGCTAGCGGGAGTGCATGAGCAGTTCTTC | CSARRLAGVHEQFF
many | . | TRBJ1-3 | TRBV5-1 | TGCGCCAGCAGCTTGGCCTCGGCAGACCTCTCTGGAAACACCATATATTTT | CASSLASADLSGNTIYF
. | . | TRBJ1-1 | TRBV4-1 | TGCGCCAGCAGCCAAGAGGACCGAAGAATGAACACTGAAGCTTTCTTT | CASSQEDRRMNTEAFF
many | . | TRBJ2-7 | TRBV18 | TGTGCCAGCTCACCCTCGGGCCGGGCGGGAGAGCAGTACTTC | CASSPSGRAGEQYF
many | . | TRBJ2-7 | TRBV5-1 | TGCGCCAGCAGCATAGGCCGGGACGGGATTAACGAGCAGTACTTC | CASSIGRDGINEQYF
many | . | TRBJ2-7 | TRBV5-1 | TGTGCCAGCAGTTTAGTGGCTCCATCCTACGAGCAGTACTTC | CASSLVAPSYEQYF
many | TRBD1 | TRBJ1-1 | TRBV28 | TGTGCCAGCATCCAGGGGGCAGGGAACACTGAAGCTTTCTTT | CASIQGAGNTEAFF
few | . | TRBJ2-1 | TRBV4-2 | TGTGCCAGCAGCGCTCGGTTCTACTCCTACAATGAGCAGTTCTTC | CASSARFYSYNEQFF
many | . | TRBJ2-3 | TRBV29-1 | TGCAGCGTTGCAGGGCAGGAAACTATCACAGATACGCAGTATTTT | CSVAGQETITDTQYF
. | . | TRBJ1-2 | TRBV27 | TGTGCCAGCAGTTTTGGCACCGCAGGCTATGGCTACACCTTC | CASSFGTAGYGYTF
. | . | TRBJ2-3 | TRBV7-3 | TGTGCCAGCAGCTTACGGGCTGGTACGCAGTATTTT | CASSLRAGTQYF
many | TRBD2 | TRBJ2-7 | TRBV12-3/TRBV12-4 | TGTGCCAGCAGTTTTTCCCCGGGACTAGCTGGCGGCGAGCAGTACTTC | CASSFSPGLAGGEQYF
few | . | TRBJ2-1 | TRBV25-1 | TGTGCCAGCAGTAAACAGGTTTTCTCCTACAATGAGCAGTTCTTC | CASSKQVFSYNEQFF
. | . | TRBJ1-5 | TRBV19 | TGTGCCAGTAGTAAACAGCATAGCAATCAGCCCCAGCATTTT | CASSKQHSNQPQHF
many | TRBD1 | TRBJ2-3 | TRBV27 | TGTGCCAGCAGTTCGGGGACAGGGGTTAGAGATACGCAGTATTTT | CASSSGTGVRDTQYF
. | TRBD1 | TRBJ2-1 | TRBV5-1 | TGCGCCAGCAGCTATCGGACAGGGGACTACAATGAGCAGTTCTTC | CASSYRTGDYNEQFF
many | . | TRBJ2-1 | TRBV6-1 | TGTGCCAGCAGTGCGAGTGGATACAATGAGCAGTTCTTC | CASSASGYNEQFF
many | . | TRBJ1-1 | TRBV6-1 | TGTGCCAGCAGTTATGTCGGCAGGGGAAGCACTGAAGCTTTCTTT | CASSYVGRGSTEAFF
. | TRBD2 | TRBJ2-1 | TRBV30 | TGTGCCTGGGAGCGAGCGGGAGCTCATGAGCAGTTCTTC | CAWERAGAHEQFF
. | . | TRBJ1-3 | TRBV7-9 | TGTGCCAGCAGCAAGAGGGGGACACGAGGTGGAAACACCATATATTTT | CASSKRGTRGGNTIYF
many | TRBD2 | TRBJ2-7 | TRBV7-7 | TGTGCTAGCAGCTTAGCGTTAGGACTAGCGGGAGATCGCTACGAGCAGTACTTC | CASSLALGLAGDRYEQYF
many | TRBD2 | TRBJ2-7 | TRBV9 | TGTGCCAGCAGCCTAAGTACTAGCGGGAGATTCAACGAGCAGTACTTC | CASSLSTSGRFNEQYF
many | . | TRBJ2-5 | TRBV12-3/TRBV12-4 | TGTGCCAGCAGCCACGCCGGTGCGGAAGAGACCCAGTACTTC | CASSHAGAEETQYF
few | . | TRBJ2-4 | TRBV15 | TGTGCCACCAGCAGATTAAACGACGGCTTAGCCAAAAACATTCAGTACTTC | CATSRLNDGLAKNIQYF
many | . | TRBJ2-3 | TRBV27 | TGTGCCAGCAGTTATCGCACAGATACGCAGTATTTT | CASSYRTDTQYF
many | TRBD2 | TRBJ2-7 | TRBV20-1 | TGCAGTGCTAGGAGACTAGCGGGGAACTACGAGCAGTACTTC | CSARRLAGNYEQYF
. | TRBD2 | TRBJ2-1 | TRBV7-3 | TGTGCCAGCAGCGGCCAGACTAGCGGGAAGTACAATGAGCAGTTCTTC | CASSGQTSGKYNEQFF
many | TRBD1 | TRBJ1-4 | TRBV12-3/TRBV12-4 | TGTGCCAGCGCCAGGGGGCTCAGAGATGAAAAACTGTTTTTT | CASARGLRDEKLFF
many | TRBD1 | TRBJ2-4 | TRBV18 | TGTGCCAGCTCACTACGGGACAGGGAAAACATTCAGTACTTC | CASSLRDRENIQYF
many | . | TRBJ1-1 | TRBV12-3/TRBV12-4 | TGTGCCAGCAGTTTCCCGGGGTTGAACACTGAAGCTTTCTTT | CASSFPGLNTEAFF
many | . | TRBJ2-1 | TRBV6-2/TRBV6-3 | TGTGCCAGCAGTTACTCGCCCAGCGGACGGGCACCCTACAATGAGCAGTTCTTC | CASSYSPSGRAPYNEQFF
. | . | TRBJ2-6 | TRBV29-1 | TGCAGCGTTGCGCCCGCTGGGGCCAACGTCCTGACTTTC | CSVAPAGANVLTF
many | . | TRBJ1-4 | TRBV3-1 | TGTGCCAGCAGCCAAGATAGACTCCATATGTGGGATGAAAAACTGTTTTTT | CASSQDRLHMWDEKLFF
. | TRBD2 | TRBJ2-4 | TRBV15 | TGTGCCACCAGCAGTCTTAGCGGGAGGGCCGACAAAAACATTCAGTACTTC | CATSSLSGRADKNIQYF
many | . | TRBJ2-2 | TRBV29-1 | TGCAGCGTTGAAGGGCCCACCGGGGAGCTGTTTTTT | CSVEGPTGELFF
many | TRBD1 | TRBJ2-4 | TRBV7-9 | TGTGCCAGCAGCTCGACTTACGGGACAGGCCCGGGGAGACTAGCCAAAAACATTCAGTACTTC | CASSSTYGTGPGRLAKNIQYF
. | TRBD2 | TRBJ2-2 | TRBV5-4 | TGTGCCAGCAGCATGAGCGGGAGAAACACCGGGGAGCTGTTTTTT | CASSMSGRNTGELFF
many | TRBD2 | TRBJ2-7 | TRBV5-8 | TGTGCCAGCAGATGGAGCGGGAGTGGATCTCCGCGGCAGTACTTC | CASRWSGSGSPRQYF
. | . | TRBJ2-7 | TRBV4-1 | TGCGCCAGCAGCCAGTCTCCCTCGCAGGCCTACGAGCAGTACTTC | CASSQSPSQAYEQYF
many | . | TRBJ1-1 | TRBV7-8 | TGTGCCACCATCGCGACGGCCTGGAACACTGAAGCTTTCTTT | CATIATAWNTEAFF